This record covers a single T cell receptor beta chain. Its antigen has not been determined. Nothing much larger sits one base from this clone, and base qualities are not available. This record belongs to a study of T cells after yellow fever vaccination (dated by TCRdb to between 2017 and 2020). About the investigation overall: Libraries from fractions with low cell numbers were prepared with the SMART-Seq v4 Ultra Low Input RNA kit. Blood was drawn at multiple timepoints before and after primary and secondary immunization, with bulk PBMC replicates and cell subsets isolated. Two healthy male donors, one aged 18 to 30 and one aged 30 to 40 years, made up the cohort. To follow T-cell clones before and after primary and booster YFV17D yellow fever vaccination, bulk TCR alpha and beta repertoires were sequenced over time.

Broader findings and caveats from the paper: Because only two donors were included in the study, the extent to which the findings can be generalized is limited. Computational filtering was required because FACS-sorted repertoires could contain abundant contaminating clonotypes from the bulk population. Most clones expanded after primary vaccination were re-detected after the booster (almost 98% of CD4 and roughly 87% of CD8), suggesting broad memory maintenance. The secondary T-cell response was found to be weaker but faster than the primary response, with a peak reached on day 5 rather than on day 15. A small share of clonotypes was detected in both CD4 and CD8 compartments, with the overlap likely arising from convergent recombination.

The treatment or condition label, as the study defines it: live attenuated yellow fever vaccine strain. PBMCs were isolated from peripheral blood using a standard Ficoll-Paque protocol. Dynabeads CD4 and CD8 positive selection kits were used to isolate the CD4 and CD8 T-cell fractions. TriZol was used to extract RNA from bulk PBMCs, CD4 and CD8 fractions, and dextramer-positive and dextramer-negative fractions. Synthesis of TCR cDNA relied on 5'RACE template switching, a step that introduced a universal primer site along with unique molecular identifiers. Priming of cDNA synthesis was performed from both the TCR alpha and TCR beta constant segments. Libraries were amplified in two PCR steps, with sample barcodes and sequencing adapters added in the second step. Sequencing of the libraries was done on either Illumina HiSeq 2500 (2x100 bp) or NovaSeq (2x150 bp). As for the original processing: MIGEC handled demultiplexing of reads and collapsing into UMI consensus sequences, while MiXCR performed V(D)J alignment. Using edgeR on replicate PBMC samples, clonotypes were called vaccine-responding if FDR was below 0.01 and the log2 fold change was above 5 up to day 15. CD4 or CD8 identity was assigned to each bulk clonotype according to whether the clonotype was present at higher abundance in the sequenced CD4 repertoire or the sequenced CD8 repertoire. Using fastp at Q25 and MiXCR, TCRdb reprocessed the public reads and kept productive beta chains. Rows matching on CDR3 protein sequence are summarized as one entry with the most common DNA and genes. V and J calls and clone size were set by TCRdb, not the authors. The sample data list 170,000 or so distinct CDR3 sequences, and 5.5% to 7.5% of these were observed just once. The ten largest clones take up less than 3.5% of the sample.

The V end gives up 7 bases and the J end 3 bases, leaving 2 bases in the junction not matched to a gene. The CDR3 measures 12 amino acids from cysteine to phenylalanine. The read is trimmed to its CDR3 DNA, 36 bases read in frame from base 1. The germline V gene yields SQVTM for CDR1 and ANQGSEA for CDR2. In this chain, TRBV29-1 is recombined with TRBJ1-2; 10 middle bases align to TRBD1. The sample was CD4+ T cells sorted from PBMCs, taken on the day of the first yellow fever vaccination. This clonotype was obtained from a man younger than 35 who received the YFV17D yellow fever vaccine. The DNA is as follows: TGCAGCGGACAGGGGGCTGACTATGGCTACACCTTC. Its protein reads: CSGQGADYGYTF.